The present TCR beta chain was sequenced within a study of neurological immune-mediated disorders. The cDNA was generated by 5'RACE with 10-nucleotide random UMIs. Each CDR3 protein gets one entry after TCRdb re-called the 5' RACE reads with MiXCR. The sample has nearly 30,000 distinct CDR3 sequences, 12% seen once. A note on this clonotype: A much bigger clone sits one base away, suggesting this may be a read error.

CDR1 is ENHRY and CDR2 is SYGVKD in the germline V gene. V was pared by 5 bases and J by 4 bases, with 11 bases between. This CDR3 is built from 13 residues. The rearrangement links TRBV10-3 to TRBJ2-5; D perhaps matches TRBD1 (5 bases). The TCR was taken from a woman in her fifties or sixties in good health. Sequencing was done on a sample of PBMCs. The CDR3 DNA reads TGTGCCATCAGTCGGGCAGGGATAGAGACCCAGTACTTC. This sequence encodes CAISRAGIETQYF.